The 29 T cell receptor beta chains reported below all come from one sample, sequenced in a study of OX40 agonist ivuxolimab in advanced cancers. The table came from immunoSEQ multiplex PCR; TCRdb's copy has only in-frame clones and leaves some out. This sample has 70,000 or so clones, with approximately 81% found just once. The sample was CD4+ or CD8+ T cells sorted from blood, taken in a trial of the OX40 agonist ivuxolimab. These receptors came from an adult with an advanced solid tumor such as melanoma, head and neck, liver or kidney cancer.

The J gene is TRBJ2-4, the V gene TRBV2; 9 bases agree with TRBD1. Germline V gene sequence: CDR1 SNHLY, CDR2 FYNNEI. The CDR3 is made up of 14 amino acids. The J segment lost 6 bases and the V segment lost 3 bases, leaving 3 bases of the junction unmatched. The CDR3 reads CASSEVGQGNIQYF. CDR3 coding DNA: TGTGCCAGCAGTGAGGTGGGACAGGGAAACATTCAGTACTTC.

The chain has TRBV5-6 and TRBJ1-5; the D gene is possibly TRBD1 (6 bases). Germline values: CDR1 SGHDT, CDR2 YYEEEE. V lost 4 bases and J 2 bases, leaving 13 bases between the germline ends. This CDR3 spans 15 amino acids. The CDR3 nucleotides are TGTGCCAGCAGCAGTCAGGGGTTAGGCAATCAGCCCCAGCATTTT. Translation: CASSSQGLGNQPQHF.

This chain connects TRBV28 to TRBJ2-7; D is possibly TRBD1 (5 bases). V was pared by 4 bases and J by 4 bases, with 14 bases between. The germline V gene encodes CDR1 MDHEN and CDR2 SYDVKM. The CDR3 consists of 14 residues. The CDR3 loop is CASSSPDSTYEQYF. The CDR3 DNA follows: TGTGCCAGCAGTTCCCCAGACAGCACGTACGAGCAGTACTTC.

V usage is TRBV7-2 and J usage is TRBJ1-5; D might be TRBD1 (6 bases). Germline V gene sequence: CDR1 SGHTA, CDR2 FQGNSA. The CDR3 totals 16 residues. The V gene lost 2 bases and the J gene lost 0 bases, with 11 bases spanning the gap. CDR3 sequence (DNA): TGTGCCAGCAGCTTAACCCCAGGGGTTAGCAATCAGCCCCAGCATTTT. Its translation is CASSLTPGVSNQPQHF.

The table lists this clone with a few counts. The chain employs TRBV5-8 and TRBJ2-5; the D gene is possibly TRBD1 (6 bases). Germline-derived CDR1 and CDR2 are SGHTS and YDEGEE. The V and J ends lost 0 bases and 0 bases respectively, with 15 bases between them. This CDR3 region has 17 residues. CDR3 amino acids: CASSLGQVLQYQETQYF. The CDR3 coding sequence is TGTGCCAGCAGCTTGGGACAGGTCCTTCAGTACCAAGAGACCCAGTACTTC.

The CDR3 DNA reads TGCGCCAGCAGCGAACAGGGGGGAAACACTGAAGCTTTCTTT. This translates into CASSEQGGNTEAFF. The chain recombines TRBV5-1 with TRBJ1-1; TRBD1 aligns across 8 bases. With V trimmed by 4 bases and J by 2 bases, 4 bases remained unmatched. Germline CDR1 and CDR2: SGHRS and YFSETQ. The CDR3 totals 14 residues.

V and J are TRBV28 and TRBJ1-3; maybe TRBD1 (5 bases). The ends were cut back, 2 bases at V and 7 bases at J, with 15 bases in the middle. The CDR3 length is 15 residues. CDR1 is MDHEN and CDR2 is SYDVKM in the germline V gene. The CDR3 loop reads CASSLTLLRGNTIYF. The CDR3 DNA sequence: TGTGCCAGCAGTTTAACCCTCCTCCGGGGGAACACCATATATTTT. Combining the CDR3 with reference TRBV28 and TRBJ1-3 gives the whole variable domain DVKVTQSSRYLVKRTGEKVFLECVQDMDHENMFWYRQDPGLGLRLIYFSYDVKMKEKGDIPEGYSVSREKKERFSLILESASTNQTSMYLCASSLTLLRGNTIYFGEGSWLTVV.

Only a few counts were recorded for this clone. V usage is TRBV11-3 and J usage is TRBJ2-1; 14 bases match TRBD2. CDR3 size: 17 residues. Germline CDR1 and CDR2: SGHNT and YENEEA. V lost 5 bases and J lost 5; bases outside the gene matches: 8. CDR3 in DNA: TGTGCCAGCAGCCCGAGAAAGGGACTAGCGGGAGACAATGAGCAGTTCTTC. This gives the protein CASSPRKGLAGDNEQFF.

This chain connects TRBV5-4 to TRBJ1-3; tentative D call: TRBD1 (5 bases). V lost 3 bases and J lost 0, with 7 bases in between. Germline values: CDR1 SGHNT, CDR2 YYREEE (reference sequence). This CDR3 has 14 residues. The CDR3 sequence: CASSWGGSGNTIYF. The CDR3 bases are TGTGCCAGCAGCTGGGGGGGCTCTGGAAACACCATATATTTT.

The chain carries TRBV27 and TRBJ1-1; D is undetermined. In germline, CDR1 is MNHEY, CDR2 SMNVEV (reference sequence). The CDR3 contains 13 residues. Trimming removed 5 bases at V and 1 base at J, with 8 bases between. The CDR3 sequence is CASSPAGNTEAFF. For the CDR3, the DNA is TGTGCCAGCAGTCCGGCGGGGAACACTGAAGCTTTCTTT.

The chain recombines TRBV27 with TRBJ1-1; tentative D call: TRBD1 (5 bases). Trimming pared 4 bases from V and 1 base from J, leaving 13 bases between. This CDR3 is 15 amino acids long. Germline lookup yields CDR1 MNHEY and CDR2 SMNVEV (reference sequence). The CDR3 coding sequence is TGTGCCAGCAGTTCCACCAGTACAGGGAACACTGAAGCTTTCTTT. Amino acids: CASSSTSTGNTEAFF.

The chain uses TRBV19 and TRBJ2-1, with D perhaps being TRBD1 or TRBD2 (5 bases each). CDR3 length equals 15 residues. The V gene's germline CDR1 is LNHDA and CDR2 SQIVND (reference sequence). V lost 7 bases and J lost 2, with 15 bases in between. The CDR3 loop is CASMGLGVPYNEQFF. Written as DNA, the CDR3 is TGTGCCAGTATGGGTTTGGGGGTTCCCTACAATGAGCAGTTCTTC.

The rearrangement links TRBV5-1 to TRBJ1-6; 7 bases are shared with TRBD1. CDR1 and CDR2 (germline): SGHRS, YFSETQ. Unmatched junction bases numbered 7, after V lost 0 bases and J lost 10 bases. The CDR3 sequence is 15 residues long. The CDR3 spells CASSLETGRYSPLHF. CDR3 bases: TGCGCCAGCAGCTTGGAGACAGGGAGGTACTCACCCCTCCACTTT. Filled out from reference TRBV5-1 and TRBJ1-6, the complete variable domain reads KAGVTQTPRYLIKTRGQQVTLSCSPISGHRSVSWYQQTPGQGLQFLFEYFSETQRNKGNFPGRFSGRQFSNSRSEMNVSTLELGDSALYLCASSLETGRYSPLHFGNGTRLTVT.

A single count supports this clone. The gene calls are TRBV7-9 and TRBJ2-5; 8 bases line up with TRBD1. Trimming removed 5 bases from V and 5 bases from J; junction bases left unmatched: 13. Germline assignment: CDR1 SEHNR and CDR2 FQNEAQ (reference sequence). This CDR3 has 16 residues. The CDR3 sequence is CASSTPFDRGYETQYF. The CDR3 DNA sequence: TGTGCCAGCAGCACCCCCTTTGACAGGGGTTATGAGACCCAGTACTTC.

The chain joins TRBV19 to TRBJ1-2, with 10 bases lining up with TRBD1. CDR3 length: 16 amino acids. Germline lookup yields CDR1 LNHDA and CDR2 SQIVND (reference sequence). V gave up 6 bases and J gave up 4 bases; unmatched junction bases: 11. The CDR3 region is CASSPPGTGEVYGYTF. CDR3 bases: TGTGCCAGTAGCCCCCCAGGGACAGGGGAGGTCTATGGCTACACCTTC.

The genes are TRBV18 and TRBJ2-7; no clear D gene. The CDR3 spans 16 residues. Germline CDR1 KGHSH, CDR2 LQKENI. The V and J ends lost 0 bases and 1 base respectively, with 13 bases between them. The DNA for the CDR3 is TGTGCCAGCTCACCACCGTCCCCTAAACTATCCTACGAGCAGTACTTC. Protein product: CASSPPSPKLSYEQYF.

This chain links TRBV5-6 with TRBJ1-4, with 9 bases fitting TRBD1. Germline V lookup: CDR1 SGHDT, CDR2 YYEEEE. The CDR3 has 14 amino acids. V trimming: 3 bases; J trimming: 7 bases; junction bases outside the gene matches: 4. This chain's CDR3 is CASSSGQGSEKLFF. In DNA, the CDR3 is TGTGCCAGCAGCTCGGGACAGGGCTCTGAAAAACTGTTTTTT.

This sequence joins TRBV7-2 and TRBJ2-5, with D uncertain. The CDR3 is 11 amino acids. Trimming left V 1 base short and J 4 bases short, with 1 base between. Germline V gene sequence: CDR1 SGHTA, CDR2 FQGNSA. In DNA, the CDR3 is TGTGCCAGCAGCTTAGTAGAGACCCAGTACTTC. This gives the protein CASSLVETQYF.

This chain connects TRBV11-2 to TRBJ2-7; D is perhaps TRBD1 (6 bases). This CDR3 has 13 residues. The germline V gene has CDR1 SGHAT and CDR2 FQNNGV. Trimming removed 5 bases from V and 3 bases from J, with 11 bases in between. The CDR3 sequence is CASSRGHFYEQYF. In DNA, the CDR3 is TGTGCCAGCAGCCGGGGACACTTCTACGAGCAGTACTTC.

CDR3 in amino acids: CSARPDTEAFF. In DNA form, the CDR3 reads TGCAGTGCTAGACCGGACACTGAAGCTTTCTTT. The chain combines TRBV20-1 with TRBJ1-1, with D unresolved. CDR3 length equals 11 residues. The germline V gene encodes CDR1 DFQATT and CDR2 SNEGSKA (reference sequence). Trimming cost V 2 bases and J 3 bases, with 4 bases left between them.

The chain is built from TRBV6-1 and TRBJ2-5, with D unresolved. CDR1 is MNHNS, CDR2 SASEGT, per germline. The CDR3 runs to 14 residues. V was cut by 4 bases and J by 2 bases, with 11 bases left in between. CDR3 sequence: CASSGNTIQETQYF. The CDR3 region has the DNA TGTGCCAGCAGTGGAAACACAATTCAAGAGACCCAGTACTTC.

This chain links TRBV6-6 with TRBJ2-2; D may correspond to TRBD1 or TRBD2 (5 bases each). The CDR3 has 15 amino acids. V gave up 4 bases and J gave up 5 bases, with 14 bases separating them. In germline, CDR1 is MNHNY, CDR2 SVGAGI (reference sequence). The CDR3 protein is CASSFQLEGTGELFF. The CDR3 DNA follows: TGTGCCAGCAGTTTTCAACTCGAGGGGACCGGGGAGCTGTTTTTT.

The V call is TRBV5-1, the J call TRBJ1-2; 10 bases align to TRBD1. In germline, CDR1 is SGHRS, CDR2 YFSETQ. The CDR3 extends over 14 amino acids. After removal of 0 bases from V and 7 bases from J, the junction contained 3 bases not matched to a gene. The DNA of the CDR3 is TGCGCCAGCAGCTTGGAGGGGGACAGGGGTGGCTACACCTTC. Translating gives CASSLEGDRGGYTF.

This chain joins TRBV5-6 and TRBJ2-7; 14 positions match TRBD2. V lost 4 bases, J lost 4 bases, and 7 bases stayed unmatched. This CDR3 is built from 16 residues. Germline V lookup: CDR1 SGHDT, CDR2 YYEEEE. Written as DNA, the CDR3 is TGTGCCAGCAGCATGGGGACTAGCGGGAGAGGATACGAGCAGTACTTC. It is translated as CASSMGTSGRGYEQYF.

This chain joins TRBV14 and TRBJ2-3; D is undetermined. Germline V gene sequence: CDR1 SGHDN, CDR2 FVKESK. The CDR3 spans 15 residues. Trimming left V 0 bases short and J 0 bases short, with 7 bases between. In nucleotides, the CDR3 is TGTGCCAGCAGCCAAGAAACACCTAGCACAGATACGCAGTATTTT. It specifies CASSQETPSTDTQYF.

In this sample, this clone turned up once. This chain uses TRBV15 with TRBJ1-2; TRBD1 is a possible D gene (5 bases). V was cut by 3 bases and J by 6 bases, with 17 bases left in between. The germline V gene encodes CDR1 LNHNV and CDR2 YYDKDF (reference sequence). CDR3 length: 15 residues. The CDR3 is CATSRRVREGDGYTF. The CDR3 DNA reads TGTGCCACCAGCAGGAGGGTCAGGGAGGGCGATGGCTACACCTTC.

The V call is TRBV6-5, the J call TRBJ2-2; 10 bases align to TRBD2. CDR1 MNHEY and CDR2 SVGAGI come from the germline V gene. The trim removed 1 base at V and 7 bases at J, leaving 3 bases unmatched. The CDR3 has 15 amino acids. The CDR3 DNA follows: TGTGCCAGCAGTTACTTTAGCGGGAGGTTCGGGGAGCTGTTTTTT. This sequence encodes CASSYFSGRFGELFF.

The chain has TRBV10-3 and TRBJ2-7, with 7 bases matching TRBD2. The V segment lost 10 bases and the J segment 4 bases; nucleotides outside the gene matches: 13. CDR1 and CDR2 (germline): ENHRY, SYGVKD. The CDR3 is 14 amino acids. CDR3 amino acids: CATESGMGLYEQYF. The CDR3 DNA reads as TGTGCCACCGAGAGCGGGATGGGTCTATACGAGCAGTACTTC.

This chain uses TRBV9 with TRBJ2-1; D tentatively fits TRBD1 or TRBD2 (5 bases each). In germline, CDR1 is SGDLS, CDR2 YYNGEE. The V end lost 0 bases, the J end lost 7 bases, and 20 bases lay between the germline ends. The CDR3 length is 17 residues. The DNA for the CDR3 is TGTGCCAGCAGCGTAGACGCAATGGGGACGGTTAGAAATGAGCAGTTCTTC. Translation: CASSVDAMGTVRNEQFF.